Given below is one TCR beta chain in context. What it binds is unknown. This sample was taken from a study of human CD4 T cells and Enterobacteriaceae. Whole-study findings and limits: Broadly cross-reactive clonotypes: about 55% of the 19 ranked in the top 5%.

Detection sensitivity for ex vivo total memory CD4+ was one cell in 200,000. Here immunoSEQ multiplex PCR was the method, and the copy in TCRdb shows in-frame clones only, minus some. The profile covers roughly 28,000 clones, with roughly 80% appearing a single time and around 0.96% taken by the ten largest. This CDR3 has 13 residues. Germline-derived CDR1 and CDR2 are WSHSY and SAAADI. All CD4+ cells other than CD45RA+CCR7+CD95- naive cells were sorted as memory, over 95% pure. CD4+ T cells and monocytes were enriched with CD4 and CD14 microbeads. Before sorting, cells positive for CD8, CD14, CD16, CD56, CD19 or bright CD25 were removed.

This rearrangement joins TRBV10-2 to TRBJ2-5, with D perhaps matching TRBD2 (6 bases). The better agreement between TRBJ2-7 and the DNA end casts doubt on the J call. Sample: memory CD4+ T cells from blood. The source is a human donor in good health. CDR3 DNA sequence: TGCGCCAGCAGGGGGGGAAGCTCCTACGAGCAGTACTTC. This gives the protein CASRGGSSYEQYF.